The 29 T cell receptor beta chains in this list originate from one sample, sequenced in a study of T cell changes during pregnancy in multiple sclerosis. Clones were sequenced by immunoSEQ multiplex PCR, and TCRdb holds only the in-frame ones, with some missing. This table holds 30,000 to 40,000 clones, roughly nine tenths found once. The source material was CD4+ T cells from peripheral blood mononuclear cells, sampled in the first trimester of pregnancy. Receptors were obtained from a female donor in good health, enrolled as a control in a pregnancy study.

This clone was seen a single time. This chain connects TRBV7-2 to TRBJ1-6; 8 nucleotides align to TRBD1. CDR1 and CDR2 from the germline V gene are SGHTA and FQGNSA. The V gene end was trimmed by 3 bases and the J gene end by 7 bases; junction bases not matched to a gene: 5. This CDR3 is 15 amino acids long. The CDR3 loop reads CASSLDRERNSPLHF. For the CDR3, the DNA is TGTGCCAGCAGCTTGGACAGGGAGCGGAATTCACCCCTCCACTTT. The variable domain in full, with the rest retrieved from reference TRBV7-2 and TRBJ1-6, is GAGVSQSPSNKVTEKGKDVELRCDPISGHTALYWYRQSLGQGLEFLIYFQGNSAPDKSGLPSDRFSAERTGGSVSTLTIQRTQQEDSAVYLCASSLDRERNSPLHFGNGTRLTVT.

This clone has more than one count but fewer than ten. The chain joins TRBV11-3 to TRBJ1-2; 9 nucleotides agree with TRBD1. This CDR3 is built from 17 residues. With 5 bases clipped from V and 4 bases from J, the junction kept 14 bases outside the gene matches. Germline CDR1 reads SGHNT; CDR2 reads YENEEA. Here the CDR3 reads CASSPGDWTGACYGYTF. The CDR3 DNA is TGTGCCAGCAGCCCCGGGGATTGGACAGGGGCGTGCTATGGCTACACCTTC.

This clone occurred once. The chain uses TRBV5-1 and TRBJ2-5; 7 nucleotides match TRBD1. The germline V gene has CDR1 SGHRS and CDR2 YFSETQ. CDR3 length: 14 residues. The V segment lost 4 bases and the J segment 5 bases; nucleotides outside the gene matches: 8. The CDR3 DNA reads as TGCGCCAGCAGCCCGACAGGGACAAGGGAGACCCAGTACTTC. Its protein product is CASSPTGTRETQYF.

CDR3 sequence: CASSSGTSRVEDTQYF. CDR3 bases: TGTGCCAGCAGCTCGGGGACTAGCAGGGTAGAAGATACGCAGTATTTT. The genes are TRBV5-4 and TRBJ2-3, with TRBD2 matching 9 bases. Trimming cost V 3 bases and J 5 bases; bases outside gene matches: 10. This CDR3 is built from 16 residues. Germline loops: CDR1 SGHNT, CDR2 YYREEE (reference sequence).

The V call is TRBV5-1, the J call TRBJ1-1; tentatively, D is TRBD1 (5 bases). The CDR3 runs to 13 residues. Germline values: CDR1 SGHRS, CDR2 YFSETQ. V was pared by 2 bases and J by 2 bases, with 7 bases between. In nucleotides, the CDR3 is TGCGCCAGCAGCTTAGGGGAAAACACTGAAGCTTTCTTT. As protein: CASSLGENTEAFF.

The chain recombines TRBV5-1 with TRBJ2-1; D may be TRBD2 (6 bases). Trimming cost V 4 bases and J 9 bases, with 17 bases left between them. Germline CDR1 and CDR2: SGHRS and YFSETQ. This CDR3 has 14 amino acids. The CDR3 reads CASSGGTAGTEQFF. DNA of the CDR3: TGCGCCAGCAGCGGAGGGACCGCAGGGACTGAGCAGTTCTTC.

J is TRBJ1-1 and V is TRBV27; maybe TRBD1 (5 bases). CDR1 is MNHEY and CDR2 is SMNVEV in the germline V gene (reference sequence). V was shortened by 1 base and J by 0 bases, with 24 bases between the two germline ends. The CDR3 has 20 residues. CDR3 amino acids: CASSLYSARQYISMNTEAFF. The CDR3 coding sequence is TGTGCCAGCAGTTTATACAGCGCCCGACAGTACATTTCGATGAACACTGAAGCTTTCTTT.

The genes are TRBV7-2 and TRBJ2-1; 8 bases agree with TRBD2. Germline CDR1 SGHTA, CDR2 FQGNSA. The trim removed 5 bases at V and 7 bases at J, leaving 13 bases unmatched. This CDR3 has 16 amino acids. The CDR3, as DNA: TGTGCCAGCAGCCCGTCTCCAGCGGGGGTGGAGAATGAGCAGTTCTTC. This translates into CASSPSPAGVENEQFF. Complete variable domain (other parts from reference TRBV7-2 and TRBJ2-1): GAGVSQSPSNKVTEKGKDVELRCDPISGHTALYWYRQSLGQGLEFLIYFQGNSAPDKSGLPSDRFSAERTGGSVSTLTIQRTQQEDSAVYLCASSPSPAGVENEQFFGPGTRLTVL.

The genes are TRBV19 and TRBJ2-2; the D is unclear. V shed 7 bases and J shed 0 bases, with 9 bases lying between them. There are 14 residues in the CDR3. Germline loops: CDR1 LNHDA, CDR2 SQIVND (reference sequence). CDR3 coding DNA: TGTGCCAGTAAAGTGGGCTCGAACACCGGGGAGCTGTTTTTT. It translates to CASKVGSNTGELFF. The variable domain in full, with the rest retrieved from reference TRBV19 and TRBJ2-2, is DGGITQSPKYLFRKEGQNVTLSCEQNLNHDAMYWYRQDPGQGLRLIYYSQIVNDFQKGDIAEGYSVSREKKESFPLTVTSAQKNPTAFYLCASKVGSNTGELFFGEGSRLTVL.

The chain combines TRBV23-1 with TRBJ1-5; D is unclear. TRBV23-1 is filed as an ORF, its function uncertain. V was trimmed by 7 bases and J by 7 bases, leaving 8 bases between them. The CDR3 runs 11 residues. The CDR3 loop is CASIGGQPQHF. CDR3 in DNA: TGCGCCAGCATAGGAGGCCAGCCCCAGCATTTT.

For this clone: The sample has other DNA sequences that encode this CDR3 too. The J gene is TRBJ1-1, the V gene TRBV5-4; 7 nucleotides agree with TRBD1. The CDR3 has 13 residues. J lost 3 bases, V lost 2 bases, and 1 base had no gene match. The germline CDR1 and CDR2 sequences are SGHNT and YYREEE (reference sequence). The DNA of the CDR3 is TGTGCCAGCAGCTTTACAGGGGACACTGAAGCTTTCTTT. Translated, it gives CASSFTGDTEAFF. Using reference TRBV5-4 and TRBJ1-1 for the parts outside the CDR3, the full variable domain is ETGVTQSPTHLIKTRGQQVTLRCSSQSGHNTVSWYQQALGQGPQFIFQYYREEENGRGNFPPRFSGLQFPNYSSELNVNALELDDSALYLCASSFTGDTEAFFGQGTRLTVV.

This rearrangement joins TRBV5-1 to TRBJ1-6, with TRBD1 matching over 9 bases. Germline V CDR1 and CDR2: SGHRS, YFSETQ. This CDR3 has 13 residues. Losses at the gene ends were 7 bases for V and 9 bases for J; bases not matched to a gene: 5. This CDR3 is CASSTGGSSPLHF. The DNA of the CDR3 is TGCGCCAGCTCTACAGGGGGCAGTTCACCCCTCCACTTT.

The chain is built from TRBV10-3 and TRBJ2-7; 11 nucleotides agree with TRBD1. Unmatched junction bases numbered 5, after V lost 5 bases and J lost 5 bases. The CDR3 contains 14 residues. Germline V CDR1 and CDR2: ENHRY, SYGVKD. The CDR3 sequence: CAISSGTGGNEQYF. CDR3 nucleotide sequence: TGTGCCATCAGTTCCGGGACAGGGGGAAACGAGCAGTACTTC.

The gene calls are TRBV11-2 and TRBJ1-3, with 9 nucleotides matching TRBD1. This CDR3 is 17 amino acids long. The germline CDR1 and CDR2 sequences are SGHAT and FQNNGV. Trimming at V came to 5 bases and at J to 0 bases, leaving 8 bases not matched to a gene. The CDR3 loop is CASSPWTGAISGNTIYF. The CDR3 DNA sequence: TGTGCCAGCAGCCCGTGGACAGGGGCGATCTCTGGAAACACCATATATTTT.

This chain connects TRBV21-1 to TRBJ2-1; TRBD2, the table's D call, lacks a check against the DNA. TRBV21-1 is a listed pseudogene. The CDR3 has 14 amino acids. The CDR3 loop reads CAFPRCGDPNEQFF. CDR3 coding DNA: TGTGCCTTCCCGCGCTGCGGGGACCCCAATGAGCAGTTCTTC.

CDR3 amino acids: CASSRRLAGGQDEQYF. CDR3 bases: TGCGCCAGCAGCCGAAGACTAGCGGGGGGCCAGGACGAGCAGTACTTC. The rearrangement uses TRBV4-3 and TRBJ2-7; TRBD2 aligns across 13 bases. Germline lookup yields CDR1 LGHNA and CDR2 YSLEER. V gave up 4 bases and J gave up 5 bases; unmatched junction bases: 8. This CDR3 is 16 amino acids long.

The J gene is TRBJ1-2, the V gene TRBV5-1; 8 bases align to TRBD1. CDR1 and CDR2 from the germline V gene are SGHRS and YFSETQ. The junction had 9 bases not matched to a gene; V was cut back by 4 bases and J by 7 bases. The CDR3 length is 14 residues. CDR3 in amino acids: CASSGSTGGGGYTF. The CDR3 region has the DNA TGCGCCAGCAGCGGATCTACAGGGGGTGGTGGCTACACCTTC.

This clone has just a few counts. The chain uses TRBV5-4 and TRBJ1-1; no clear D gene. Germline assignment: CDR1 SGHNT and CDR2 YYREEE (reference sequence). V was trimmed by 1 base and J by 8 bases, leaving 15 bases between them. The CDR3 runs to 14 residues. CDR3 nucleotide sequence: TGTGCCAGCAGCTTGAACGGTATGAAGATGGAAGCTTTCTTT. Translated, it gives CASSLNGMKMEAFF. The complete variable domain, with remaining parts taken from reference TRBV5-4 and TRBJ1-1, reads ETGVTQSPTHLIKTRGQQVTLRCSSQSGHNTVSWYQQALGQGPQFIFQYYREEENGRGNFPPRFSGLQFPNYSSELNVNALELDDSALYLCASSLNGMKMEAFFGQGTRLTVV.

The rearrangement joins TRBV18 to TRBJ1-1; no clear D gene. V was shortened by 4 bases and J by 5 bases, with 8 bases between the two germline ends. Germline assignment: CDR1 KGHSH and CDR2 LQKENI. The CDR3 is 12 amino acids. In DNA form, the CDR3 reads TGTGCCAGCTCACTACTTAAGACTGAAGCTTTCTTT. Residues: CASSLLKTEAFF.

V usage is TRBV28 and J usage is TRBJ2-1; 8 nucleotides match TRBD2. Germline CDR1 reads MDHEN; CDR2 reads SYDVKM. Losses at the gene ends were 1 base for V and 6 bases for J; bases not matched to a gene: 8. The CDR3 sequence is 16 residues long. The CDR3 region is CASSLSAGGSTNEQFF. In DNA form, the CDR3 reads TGTGCCAGCAGTTTATCTGCGGGGGGTAGTACCAATGAGCAGTTCTTC. Supplemented by reference TRBV28 and TRBJ2-1, the full variable domain reads DVKVTQSSRYLVKRTGEKVFLECVQDMDHENMFWYRQDPGLGLRLIYFSYDVKMKEKGDIPEGYSVSREKKERFSLILESASTNQTSMYLCASSLSAGGSTNEQFFGPGTRLTVL.

The chain uses TRBV5-4 and TRBJ1-1; D gene ambiguous. V was cut by 4 bases and J by 1 base, with 5 bases left in between. Germline lookup yields CDR1 SGHNT and CDR2 YYREEE (reference sequence). The length of the CDR3 is 12 residues. The DNA for the CDR3 is TGTGCCAGCAGCACGAGGAACACTGAAGCTTTCTTT. It specifies CASSTRNTEAFF. Supplemented by reference TRBV5-4 and TRBJ1-1, the full variable domain reads ETGVTQSPTHLIKTRGQQVTLRCSSQSGHNTVSWYQQALGQGPQFIFQYYREEENGRGNFPPRFSGLQFPNYSSELNVNALELDDSALYLCASSTRNTEAFFGQGTRLTVV.

V is TRBV4-3 and J is TRBJ1-5; no definite D call. In germline, CDR1 is LGHNA, CDR2 YSLEER. The ends were cut back, 0 bases at V and 4 bases at J, with 10 bases in the middle. The CDR3 has 15 amino acids. Written as DNA, the CDR3 is TGCGCCAGCAGCCAAGATGGTGGAGGAAATCAGCCCCAGCATTTT. It yields the protein CASSQDGGGNQPQHF.

The chain joins TRBV7-9 to TRBJ1-1; no reliable D call. The length of the CDR3 is 13 residues. Germline assignment: CDR1 SEHNR and CDR2 FQNEAQ (reference sequence). Trimming stripped 8 bases from V and 3 bases from J, with 13 bases between. This chain's CDR3 is CASGRRADTEAFF. DNA for the CDR3: TGTGCCAGCGGGAGGCGGGCAGACACTGAAGCTTTCTTT.

This chain joins TRBV25-1 and TRBJ2-1; 8 bases align to TRBD2. Germline loops: CDR1 MGHDK, CDR2 SYGVNS. Losses at the gene ends were 1 base for V and 8 bases for J; bases not matched to a gene: 4. The CDR3 has 14 residues. The CDR3 loop is CASSEFAGGDEQFF. DNA of the CDR3: TGTGCCAGCAGTGAATTCGCGGGGGGCGATGAGCAGTTCTTC.

The V gene is TRBV6-5, the J gene TRBJ2-2; the match to TRBD1 covers 7 bases. The CDR3 loop spans 13 amino acids. Germline CDR1 is MNHEY and CDR2 is SVGAGI. Germline trimming cut 4 bases from V and 6 bases from J; bases unmatched to any gene: 2. CDR3 loop: CASSSDRAGELFF. The CDR3 DNA follows: TGTGCCAGCAGTTCAGACAGGGCCGGGGAGCTGTTTTTT.

This clone was seen only once. The chain is built from TRBV29-1 and TRBJ2-7; the D gene is possibly TRBD2 (6 bases). With 3 bases removed from V and 3 bases from J, the gap between germline ends came to 15 bases. CDR3 length: 14 amino acids. CDR1 and CDR2 from the germline V gene are SQVTM and ANQGSEA. The CDR3 nucleotides are TGCAGCGTTGAGGGGGGAGACAGTCTCTACGAGCAGTACTTC. This sequence encodes CSVEGGDSLYEQYF.

This chain links TRBV5-5 with TRBJ1-1; D might be TRBD1 (5 bases). In germline, CDR1 is SGHKS, CDR2 YYEKEE (reference sequence). CDR3 length: 14 residues. Deletions cut 3 bases from V and 3 bases from J, with 12 bases between. This CDR3 reads CASSSLGGDTEAFF. DNA of the CDR3: TGTGCCAGCAGCTCCCTGGGGGGGGACACTGAAGCTTTCTTT.

The chain carries TRBV9 and TRBJ1-5, with TRBD1 identical over 8 bases. V was clipped by 2 bases and J by 2 bases; unmatched bases: 9. The CDR3 loop spans 17 amino acids. Germline-derived CDR1 and CDR2 are SGDLS and YYNGEE. CDR3 in amino acids: CASSVGSGTGRNQPQHF. The CDR3 DNA is TGTGCCAGCAGCGTTGGATCCGGGACAGGACGCAATCAGCCCCAGCATTTT.

This chain links TRBV11-2 with TRBJ2-5; 7 bases fit TRBD2. V trimming: 3 bases; J trimming: 6 bases; junction bases outside the gene matches: 10. Germline V lookup: CDR1 SGHAT, CDR2 FQNNGV. The CDR3 runs 15 residues. CDR3 region: CASSLGRVGGKTQYF. In DNA, the CDR3 is TGTGCCAGCAGCTTGGGCCGGGTGGGGGGGAAGACCCAGTACTTC. Variable domain in full (rest from reference TRBV11-2 and TRBJ2-5): EAGVAQSPRYKIIEKRQSVAFWCNPISGHATLYWYQQILGQGPKLLIQFQNNGVVDDSQLPKDRFSAERLKGVDSTLKIQPAKLEDSAVYLCASSLGRVGGKTQYFGPGTRLLVL.